This T cell receptor beta chain was obtained from a study of regulatory T cells in long-lasting Graves disease. Through Arm-PCR of CDR3 regions and iRepertoire HTBI primers, TCR beta libraries were built. A single record per CDR3 protein comes from TCRdb applying MiXCR to the multiplex PCR reads. The sample has roughly 350,000 distinct CDR3 sequences, 16% seen once. On this clonotype: The target antigen is unknown.

The germline CDR1 and CDR2 sequences are LGHDT and YNNKEL (reference sequence). This CDR3 is 16 amino acids long. The junction had 5 bases not matched to a gene; V was cut back by 4 bases and J by 1 base. Study-level points and caveats: Persistent disease samples used TRBV28, TRBJ1-2 and TRBJ2-5 preferentially.

Time point indicated: newly diagnosed GD, antithyroid drugs for less than 3 months. The TCR library was prepared using RNA isolated from PBMCs. The same specimen was also included in a second study, on T cells in Graves' hyperthyroidism and ophthalmopathy.

This receptor was taken from a man aged 40-50 years with Graves disease. The genes are TRBV3-1 and TRBJ2-2, with 8 bases that match TRBD2. The source was peripheral blood mononuclear cells (PBMCs), collected at new diagnosis, from a patient treated with antithyroid drugs. CDR3 in DNA: TGTGCCAGCAGCCGAGGAGCGGGGGTGAACACCGGGGAGCTGTTTTTT. It codes for CASSRGAGVNTGELFF.